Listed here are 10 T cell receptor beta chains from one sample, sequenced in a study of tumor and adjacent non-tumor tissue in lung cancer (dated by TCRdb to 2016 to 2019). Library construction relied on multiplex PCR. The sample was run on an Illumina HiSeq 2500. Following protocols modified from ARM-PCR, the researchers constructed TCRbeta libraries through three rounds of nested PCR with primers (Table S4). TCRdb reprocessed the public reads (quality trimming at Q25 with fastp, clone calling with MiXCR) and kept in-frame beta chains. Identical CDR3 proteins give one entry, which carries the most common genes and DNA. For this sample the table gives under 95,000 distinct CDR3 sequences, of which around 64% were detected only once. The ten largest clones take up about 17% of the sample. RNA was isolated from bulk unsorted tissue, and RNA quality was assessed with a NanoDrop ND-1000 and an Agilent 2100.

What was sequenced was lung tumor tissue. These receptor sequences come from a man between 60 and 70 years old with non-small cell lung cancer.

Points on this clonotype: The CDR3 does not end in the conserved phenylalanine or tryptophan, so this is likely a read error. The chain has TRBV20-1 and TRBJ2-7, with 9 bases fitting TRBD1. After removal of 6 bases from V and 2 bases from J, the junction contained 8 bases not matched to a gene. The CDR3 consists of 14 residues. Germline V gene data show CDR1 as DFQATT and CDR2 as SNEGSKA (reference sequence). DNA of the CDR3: TGCAGTGCCCAGTCCGGGACAGGGACCTACGAGCAGTACTCC. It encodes CSAQSGTGTYEQYS.

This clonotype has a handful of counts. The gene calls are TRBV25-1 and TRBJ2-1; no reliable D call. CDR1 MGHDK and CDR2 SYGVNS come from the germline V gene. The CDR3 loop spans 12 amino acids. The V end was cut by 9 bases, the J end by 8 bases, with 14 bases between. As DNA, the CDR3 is TGTGCCAGTGCGAACCTTGGCTATGAGCAGTTCTTC. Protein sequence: CASANLGYEQFF.

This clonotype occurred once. The CDR3: CASSPRGDHYEQYF. The DNA of the CDR3 is TGTGCCAGCAGCCCCAGGGGGGATCACTACGAGCAGTACTTC. The chain is built from TRBV11-1 and TRBJ2-7, with D possibly matching TRBD1 (7 bases). The CDR3 sequence is 14 residues long. Germline V lookup: CDR1 SGHAT, CDR2 FQDESV (reference sequence). With 5 bases removed from V and 3 bases from J, the gap between germline ends came to 14 bases.

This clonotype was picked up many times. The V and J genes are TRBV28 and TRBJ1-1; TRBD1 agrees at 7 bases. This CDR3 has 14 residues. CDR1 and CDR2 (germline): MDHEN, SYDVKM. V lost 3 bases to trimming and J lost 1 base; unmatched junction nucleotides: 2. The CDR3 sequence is CASSLGQSNTEAFF. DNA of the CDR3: TGTGCCAGCAGTTTGGGACAGTCGAACACTGAAGCTTTCTTT.

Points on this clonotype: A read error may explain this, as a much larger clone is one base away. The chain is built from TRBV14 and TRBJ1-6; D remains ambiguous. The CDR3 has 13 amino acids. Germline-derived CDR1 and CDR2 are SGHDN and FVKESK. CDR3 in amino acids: CPSSPYGNSPLHF. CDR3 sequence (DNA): TGTCCCAGCAGCCCGTACGGTAATTCACCCCTCCACTTT.

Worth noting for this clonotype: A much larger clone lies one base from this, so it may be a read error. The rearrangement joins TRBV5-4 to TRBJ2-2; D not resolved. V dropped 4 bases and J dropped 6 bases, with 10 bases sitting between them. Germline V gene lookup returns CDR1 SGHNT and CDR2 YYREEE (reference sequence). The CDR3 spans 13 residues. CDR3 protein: CASSTGSAGELFF. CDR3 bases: TGTGCCAGCAGCACCGGATCGGCCGGGGAGCTGTTTTTT. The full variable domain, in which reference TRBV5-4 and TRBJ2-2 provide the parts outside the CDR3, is ETGVTQSPTHLIKTRGQQVTLRCSSQSGHNTVSWYQQALGQGPQFIFQYYREEENGRGNFPPRFSGLQFPNYSSELNVNALELDDSALYLCASSTGSAGELFFGEGSRLTVL.

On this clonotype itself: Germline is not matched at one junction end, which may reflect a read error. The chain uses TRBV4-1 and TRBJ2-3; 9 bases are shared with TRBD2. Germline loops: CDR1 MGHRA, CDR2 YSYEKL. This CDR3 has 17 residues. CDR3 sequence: CASSQVKAGGLTDTQYF. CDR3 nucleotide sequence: TGCGCGAGCAGCCAAGTGAAGGCGGGAGGGCTTACAGATACGCAGTATTTT.

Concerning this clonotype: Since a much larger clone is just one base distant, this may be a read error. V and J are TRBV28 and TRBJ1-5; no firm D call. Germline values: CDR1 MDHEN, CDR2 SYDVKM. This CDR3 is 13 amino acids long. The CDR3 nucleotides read TGTGCCAGCAGTTATGGGGTGAATCAGCCCCAGCGTTTT. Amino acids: CASSYGVNQPQRF. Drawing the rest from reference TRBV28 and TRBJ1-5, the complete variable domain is DVKVTQSSRYLVKRTGEKVFLECVQDMDHENMFWYRQDPGLGLRLIYFSYDVKMKEKGDIPEGYSVSREKKERFSLILESASTNQTSMYLCASSYGVNQPQRFGDGTRLSIL.

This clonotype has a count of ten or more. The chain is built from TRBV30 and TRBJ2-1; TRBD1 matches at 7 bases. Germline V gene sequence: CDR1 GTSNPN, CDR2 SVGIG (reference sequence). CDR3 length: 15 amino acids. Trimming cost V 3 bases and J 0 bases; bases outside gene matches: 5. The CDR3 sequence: CAWSLGDSSYNEQFF. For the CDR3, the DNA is TGTGCCTGGAGCCTAGGGGACAGCTCCTACAATGAGCAGTTCTTC. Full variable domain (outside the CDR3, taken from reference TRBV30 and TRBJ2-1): SQTIHQWPATLVQPVGSPLSLECTVEGTSNPNLYWYRQAAGRGLQLLFYSVGIGQISSEVPQNLSASRPQDRQFILSSKKLLLSDSGFYLCAWSLGDSSYNEQFFGPGTRLTVL.

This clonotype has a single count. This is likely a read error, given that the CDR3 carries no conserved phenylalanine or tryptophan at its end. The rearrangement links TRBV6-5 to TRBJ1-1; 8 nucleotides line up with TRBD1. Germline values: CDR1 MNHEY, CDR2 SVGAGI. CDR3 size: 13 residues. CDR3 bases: TGCGCCAGCAGAACCACAGGGGGCACTGAAGCTTTCGTT. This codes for CASRTTGGTEAFV.